Listed below are T cell receptor beta chains from one sample, sequenced in a study of T cell responses to AZD1222 COVID-19 vaccine. TCRdb keeps only in-frame clones here, not all; method: immunoSEQ multiplex PCR. The repertoire holds 75,000 to 80,000 clones, with around three quarters as singletons. This material consisted of peripheral blood, taken 28 days after the second dose of the MenACWY control vaccine. All receptors come from an adult who received the MenACWY meningococcal vaccine as a control. Each CDR3 is given without its conserved first and last residue. Where a row states a size, it is once, few, many or the class of an expanded clone; other rows omit it.

>.|TRBV2|TRBJ1-3
ASRRQGVAGNTIY
>.|TRBV29-1|TRBJ2-7
SVLGGRAKAEQY
>once|TRBV24-1|TRBJ2-5
ATRGPERQETQY
>.|TRBV5-1|TRBJ1-1
ASSLGTGSREAF
>.|TRBV4-1|TRBJ1-2
ASSQGQGGDGYT
>.|TRBV28|TRBJ2-7
ASFTNSYEQY
>once|TRBV9|TRBJ2-1
ASSADSYNEQF
>.|TRBV7-9|TRBJ2-1
ASSLGNEQF
>.|TRBV6-5|TRBJ2-1
ASSLGIGNEQF
>once|TRBV2|TRBJ1-1
ASRNGPEAF
>.|TRBV6-1|TRBJ2-7
ASSEVQGLYEQY
>.|TRBV30|TRBJ2-7
AWTFSGVPYEQY
>.|TRBV4-1|TRBJ1-2
ASSGAYYGYT
>.|TRBV30|TRBJ1-3
AWRQGPSGNTIY
>.|TRBV4-1|TRBJ1-5
ASSLGTGQQPQH
>many|TRBV5-1|TRBJ2-7
ASSSQGSEQY
>once|TRBV10-3|TRBJ2-7
AISAGPSYEQY
>.|TRBV30|TRBJ1-6
AWSSKTDSPLH
>.|TRBV13|TRBJ2-7
ASSLGTSGAYEQY
>.|TRBV4-1|TRBJ2-7
ASSQDALTYEQY
>.|TRBV6-1|TRBJ1-6
ASSEPPTGLNNSPLH
>few|TRBV5-4|TRBJ1-2
ASSLETGGRGYGYT
>.|TRBV9|TRBJ1-3
ASSVSGGGNTIY
>few|TRBV28|TRBJ1-1
ASSPSLTEAF
>few|TRBV5-4|TRBJ1-5
ASSFLPGEPQH
>.|TRBV7-9|TRBJ1-1
ASSWGGTNTEAF
>.|TRBV18|TRBJ2-3
ASSSLAGGPSPDTQY
>few|TRBV6-5|TRBJ1-1
ASSPKGGDTEAF
>.|TRBV3-1/TRBV3-2|TRBJ2-5
ASSLGLFQETQY
>.|TRBV19|TRBJ1-4
ASSIQGTENEKLF
>.|TRBV28|TRBJ1-6
ASTLEGRVGSPLH
>.|TRBV28|TRBJ2-3
ASIDLKRSTDTQY
>few|TRBV6-5|TRBJ2-1
ASSSVGSEQF
>.|TRBV30|TRBJ1-1
AWSVGANTEAF
>.|TRBV5-5|TRBJ2-7
ASSLLLQGAAYEQY
>.|TRBV30|TRBJ1-3
AWSVYGKSSGNTIY
>few|TRBV10-3|TRBJ1-1
AINDRRMNTEAF
>.|TRBV3-1/TRBV3-2|TRBJ2-1
ASSQDLVIAGGPMGEQF
>few|TRBV19|TRBJ2-2
ASRSGPSTGELF
>.|TRBV7-2|TRBJ1-2
ASSLAVGDYGYT
>.|TRBV15|TRBJ1-6
ATSREGQGNSPLH
>.|TRBV15|TRBJ2-3
ATAPDMGGGTDTQY
>once|TRBV12-3/TRBV12-4|TRBJ1-5
ASSLNGNQPQH
>few|TRBV12-3/TRBV12-4|TRBJ1-1
ASSLAPGAEAF
>.|TRBV19|TRBJ2-6
ASSIGRSSGANVLT
>.|TRBV23-1|TRBJ1-2
ASSQKGGDYGYT
>.|TRBV11-2|TRBJ2-5
ASSPSLGLAGVGQETQY
>.|TRBV6-5|TRBJ1-2
ASSYAWGSDYGYT
>.|TRBV10-2|TRBJ2-7
ASSSGRDFEQY
>.|TRBV5-1|TRBJ2-3
ASRSDSTDTQY
>.|TRBV5-4|TRBJ1-2
ASSLSGGGLDYGYT
>.|TRBV5-1|TRBJ2-7
ASSLEGGYYEQY
>.|TRBV6-1|TRBJ1-4
ASSDQGGNEKLF
>.|TRBV5-4|TRBJ2-2
ASSPGLLPNTGELF
>.|TRBV7-6|TRBJ2-2
ASSLSAGAPGELF
>.|TRBV5-5|TRBJ1-4
ASSPSSEKLF
>.|TRBV3-1/TRBV3-2|TRBJ1-2
ASSQDPGRGYT
>few|TRBV4-1|TRBJ1-3
ASSIGVDGNTIY
>.|TRBV7-7|TRBJ2-2
ASSLASGAGELF
>.|TRBV14|TRBJ2-7
ASSPGFSYEQY